Following are 25 T cell receptor beta chains from one sample sequenced in a study of T cells in localized non-small cell lung cancer. The method was immunoSEQ multiplex PCR; TCRdb's version includes in-frame clones alone and lacks a portion of them. The sample records 35,000 to 50,000 clones, more than 75% being singletons. This sample comprised peripheral blood, obtained before any cancer treatment. The source of these receptors is a man aged 35-75 years with stage I lung adenocarcinoma.

V usage is TRBV30 and J usage is TRBJ2-5; 7 bases agree with TRBD1. Germline V lookup: CDR1 GTSNPN, CDR2 SVGIG (reference sequence). Losses at the gene ends were 3 bases for V and 5 bases for J; bases not matched to a gene: 15. The CDR3 runs 16 residues. CDR3 in DNA: TGTGCCTGGAGCCGAGGGACAGTGCCCTCAATCGAGACCCAGTACTTC. This gives the protein CAWSRGTVPSIETQYF.

The gene calls are TRBV28 and TRBJ1-5, with D possibly TRBD1 on 6 matching bases. CDR3 length: 16 amino acids. The V end was cut by 7 bases, the J end by 6 bases, with 22 bases between. In germline, CDR1 is MDHEN, CDR2 SYDVKM. CDR3 sequence: CASTTIGRGAIQPQHF. The CDR3 region has the DNA TGTGCCAGCACCACCATCGGGCGGGGGGCGATTCAGCCCCAGCATTTT.

The V call is TRBV2, the J call TRBJ2-7, with a possible D match to TRBD2 (5 bases). The length of the CDR3 is 11 residues. Trimming left V 5 bases short and J 13 bases short, with 15 bases between. Germline CDR1 is SNHLY and CDR2 is FYNNEI. Here the CDR3 reads CASSYGYGEYF. Written as DNA, the CDR3 is TGTGCCAGCAGTTACGGATACGGGGAATACTTC.

The chain combines TRBV7-6 with TRBJ2-1; no definite D call. Per the germline V gene, CDR1 is SGHVS and CDR2 is FNYEAQ. Trimming removed 5 bases from V and 4 bases from J, with 12 bases in between. The CDR3 has 14 residues. CDR3 in amino acids: CASSPVPGYNEQFF. The CDR3 region has the DNA TGTGCCAGCAGCCCCGTTCCCGGGTACAATGAGCAGTTCTTC.

This clone was seen only once. The chain has TRBV7-9 and TRBJ1-4; 7 bases agree with TRBD1. The CDR3 has 14 amino acids. The germline V gene encodes CDR1 SEHNR and CDR2 FQNEAQ (reference sequence). V shed 4 bases, J shed 2 bases, and the junction held 1 base outside the gene matches. The CDR3 loop reads CASSSGQTNEKLFF. The CDR3 DNA reads as TGTGCCAGCAGCTCGGGACAGACTAATGAAAAACTGTTTTTT.

The chain uses TRBV7-3 and TRBJ2-3; the D is unclear. The germline CDR1 and CDR2 sequences are SGHTA and FQGTGA. The CDR3 has 14 amino acids. V was pared by 5 bases and J by 0 bases, with 9 bases between. The CDR3: CASSPAGSTDTQYF. CDR3 DNA: TGTGCCAGCAGCCCAGCAGGAAGCACAGATACGCAGTATTTT.

The chain carries TRBV15 and TRBJ1-3, with D maybe TRBD1 (6 bases). The V end was cut by 0 bases, the J end by 1 base, with 13 bases between. The CDR3 extends over 17 amino acids. Germline V gives CDR1 LNHNV, CDR2 YYDKDF (reference sequence). The CDR3 sequence: CATSRDLGGASGNTIYF. CDR3 coding DNA: TGTGCCACCAGCAGAGATCTGGGGGGCGCATCTGGAAACACCATATATTTT.

J is TRBJ2-7 and V is TRBV27; D may be TRBD2 (6 bases). Trimming removed 3 bases at V and 1 base at J, with 10 bases between. Per germline, CDR1 MNHEY and CDR2 SMNVEV (reference sequence). This CDR3 comprises 14 residues. The chain's CDR3 is CASSLASGSYEQYF. The CDR3, as DNA: TGTGCCAGCAGTTTGGCCAGCGGGTCCTACGAGCAGTACTTC.

This clone was detected only a few times. This chain joins TRBV4-1 and TRBJ1-2; D remains unclear. With 5 bases removed from V and 2 bases from J, the gap between germline ends came to 9 bases. The CDR3 covers 13 residues. The V gene's germline CDR1 is MGHRA and CDR2 YSYEKL. CDR3 nucleotides: TGCGCCAGCAGCAGGACCCTAAACTATGGCTACACCTTC. The encoded protein is CASSRTLNYGYTF.

The chain carries TRBV5-1 and TRBJ2-7; 9 positions match TRBD1. The junction had 9 bases not matched to a gene; V was cut back by 3 bases and J by 2 bases. The CDR3 sequence is 16 residues long. Germline values: CDR1 SGHRS, CDR2 YFSETQ. CDR3 coding DNA: TGCGCCAGCAGCTCGGGACCGGGACAGGGCACCTACGAGCAGTACTTC. It encodes CASSSGPGQGTYEQYF.

The V and J genes are TRBV5-1 and TRBJ1-1, with no clear D. Per germline, CDR1 SGHRS and CDR2 YFSETQ. The CDR3 runs 15 residues. The V gene lost 5 bases and the J gene lost 0 bases, with 14 bases spanning the gap. Here the CDR3 reads CASRQRPTLNTEAFF. The DNA of the CDR3 is TGCGCCAGCAGACAGAGACCAACTTTGAACACTGAAGCTTTCTTT.

This clone was found a few times. A read error may produce the germline difference seen at one junction end. The rearrangement joins TRBV6-1 to TRBJ2-5; TRBD2 matches at 7 bases. The CDR3 consists of 13 residues. The germline gives CDR1 MNHNS, CDR2 SASEGT. The CDR3 sequence is CASSEAGGVGGDF. CDR3 nucleotide sequence: TGTGCCAGCAGTGAAGCCGGAGGGGTGGGAGGGGACTTC.

The V call is TRBV28, the J call TRBJ1-2; D gene unclear. Trimming removed 6 bases from V and 7 bases from J, with 12 bases in between. The germline V gene has CDR1 MDHEN and CDR2 SYDVKM. The CDR3 runs to 12 residues. In DNA, the CDR3 is TGTGCCAGCAGGGTGACCTACGGTGGCTACACCTTC. It codes for CASRVTYGGYTF.

This chain connects TRBV29-1 to TRBJ2-3, with TRBD2 identical over 8 bases. Unmatched junction bases numbered 4, after V lost 4 bases and J lost 1 base. Germline V lookup: CDR1 SQVTM, CDR2 ANQGSEA. This CDR3 region has 14 residues. DNA for the CDR3: TGCAGCGTTGCCGGACTAGCCCGCACAGATACGCAGTATTTT. Translating gives CSVAGLARTDTQYF.

The genes are TRBV10-3 and TRBJ2-7, with D possibly being TRBD1 (6 bases). V shed 2 bases and J shed 1 base, with 15 bases lying between them. This CDR3 is 16 amino acids long. The germline gives CDR1 ENHRY, CDR2 SYGVKD. CDR3 protein: CAISEPFRQASYEQYF. DNA for the CDR3: TGTGCCATCAGTGAGCCATTTCGACAGGCATCCTACGAGCAGTACTTC.

The chain carries TRBV27 and TRBJ2-7; 7 bases map to TRBD1. The V gene's germline CDR1 is MNHEY and CDR2 SMNVEV (reference sequence). This CDR3 comprises 15 residues. V lost 5 bases, J lost 2 bases, and 9 bases stayed unmatched. This chain's CDR3 is CASSLTRDRAYEQYF. The CDR3 nucleotides are TGTGCCAGCAGTCTCACCCGGGACAGAGCCTACGAGCAGTACTTC.

The chain carries TRBV28 and TRBJ2-7, with D perhaps matching TRBD2 (5 bases). The CDR3 is 13 amino acids. Trimming cost V 3 bases and J 7 bases, with 13 bases left between them. CDR1 and CDR2 (germline): MDHEN, SYDVKM. CDR3 region: CASSFQRAREQYF. The CDR3 DNA reads as TGTGCCAGCAGTTTTCAGAGGGCGCGGGAGCAGTACTTC.

This clone has only one observation. The chain recombines TRBV11-3 with TRBJ2-7; TRBD1 or TRBD2 may be the D gene (5 bases each). V was clipped by 5 bases and J by 2 bases, with 19 bases between them. Germline V lookup: CDR1 SGHNT, CDR2 YENEEA. CDR3 length: 16 residues. CDR3 nucleotide sequence: TGTGCCAGCAGCCCCCCTCGTAGGGGAGCCCCCTACGAGCAGTACTTC. It yields the protein CASSPPRRGAPYEQYF.

In regard to this clone: Within the sample, other DNA sequences also encode this same CDR3. The chain has TRBV6-5 and TRBJ1-1; the D is unclear. The CDR3 runs 10 residues. Germline CDR1 MNHEY, CDR2 SVGAGI. Trimming stripped 11 bases from V and 5 bases from J, with 9 bases between. CDR3 region: CAAGGTEAFF. CDR3 in DNA: TGTGCCGCGGGCGGGACTGAAGCTTTCTTT.

This sequence joins TRBV18 and TRBJ2-5; D is ambiguous. The CDR3 totals 16 residues. With 6 bases removed from V and 4 bases from J, the gap between germline ends came to 21 bases. The germline V gene has CDR1 KGHSH and CDR2 LQKENI. DNA for the CDR3: TGTGCCAGCTCTACCACGATCCTCGAACTTTCAGAGACCCAGTACTTC. Protein sequence: CASSTTILELSETQYF.

The gene calls are TRBV19 and TRBJ2-7, with D unclear. CDR1 is LNHDA and CDR2 is SQIVND in the germline V gene (reference sequence). V was trimmed by 0 bases and J by 6 bases, leaving 12 bases between them. This CDR3 comprises 14 residues. This CDR3 reads CASSIDKGFSEQYF. The CDR3 DNA is TGTGCCAGTAGTATAGACAAGGGCTTCAGCGAGCAGTACTTC.

This chain joins TRBV30 and TRBJ2-7, with D tentatively TRBD2 (5 bases). The CDR3 loop spans 12 amino acids. V lost 3 bases and J 0 bases, leaving 6 bases between the germline ends. Germline assignment: CDR1 GTSNPN and CDR2 SVGIG (reference sequence). The CDR3 region has the DNA TGTGCCTGGAGGGACTCCTCCTACGAGCAGTACTTC. This encodes CAWRDSSYEQYF.

CDR3 in amino acids: CASSVAQGGYGYTF. The CDR3 DNA follows: TGTGCCAGCAGCGTAGCTCAGGGCGGCTATGGCTACACCTTC. The V gene is TRBV9, the J gene TRBJ1-2; a weak D match, TRBD1 (5 bases). There are 14 residues in the CDR3. The germline V gene encodes CDR1 SGDLS and CDR2 YYNGEE. Trimming cost V 0 bases and J 4 bases, with 10 bases left between them.

V gene TRBV28 combines with J gene TRBJ2-6, with D hard to call. The germline V gene has CDR1 MDHEN and CDR2 SYDVKM. Trimming took 2 bases from V and 2 from J, leaving 7 bases between them. CDR3 length equals 15 residues. Written as DNA, the CDR3 is TGTGCCAGCAGTTTAGGCCTTACTGGGGCCAACGTCCTGACTTTC. This translates into CASSLGLTGANVLTF.

The chain is built from TRBV6-5 and TRBJ2-7; D is undetermined. With 0 bases removed from V and 5 bases from J, the gap between germline ends came to 11 bases. Germline CDR1 is MNHEY and CDR2 is SVGAGI. This CDR3 has 14 residues. CDR3 in DNA: TGTGCCAGCAGTTACTCGGCAGCTAGGGACGAGCAGTACTTC. Amino acid sequence: CASSYSAARDEQYF.